What follows describes a single T cell receptor (beta chain). Its antigen is currently unknown. A read error may produce the germline difference seen at one junction end. This entry belongs to a study of Graves' ophthalmopathy and Graves' hyperthyroidism. Points from the study as a whole: Clonotypes were expanded in thyroid at above 0.001 frequency, and most also appeared in blood.

This CDR3 has 11 amino acids. Using RNA transcripts, the TCR beta CDR3 regions were amplified. First-round RT-PCR with HTBI primers preceded a second-round multiplex PCR. One entry per CDR3 protein results from TCRdb running MiXCR on the multiplex PCR reads. The table lists over 650,000 distinct CDR3 sequences, about 38% of them singletons. This TCR was recovered from an adult man with Graves' ophthalmopathy. What was sequenced was peripheral blood. This chain uses TRBV12-3 or TRBV12-4 with TRBJ2-5; 7 bases fit TRBD1. CDR3 nucleotides: TGTGCCAGCAGTCTCAACCCGGGACAGAACTTC. It specifies CASSLNPGQNF.